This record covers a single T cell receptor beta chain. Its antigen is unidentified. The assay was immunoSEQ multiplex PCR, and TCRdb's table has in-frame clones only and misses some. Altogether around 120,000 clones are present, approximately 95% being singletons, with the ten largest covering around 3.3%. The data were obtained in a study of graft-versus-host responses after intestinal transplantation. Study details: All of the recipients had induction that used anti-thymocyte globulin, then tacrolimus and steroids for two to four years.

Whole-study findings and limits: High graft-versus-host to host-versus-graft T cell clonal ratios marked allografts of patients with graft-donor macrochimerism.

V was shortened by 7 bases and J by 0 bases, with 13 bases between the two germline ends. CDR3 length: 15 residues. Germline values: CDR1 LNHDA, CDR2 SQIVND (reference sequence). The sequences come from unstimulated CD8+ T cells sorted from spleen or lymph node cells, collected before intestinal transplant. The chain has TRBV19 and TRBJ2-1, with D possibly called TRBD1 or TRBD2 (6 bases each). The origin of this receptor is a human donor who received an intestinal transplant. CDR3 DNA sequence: TGTGCCAGTACCCTAGGGGGGAACTCCTACAATGAGCAGTTCTTC. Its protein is CASTLGGNSYNEQFF.